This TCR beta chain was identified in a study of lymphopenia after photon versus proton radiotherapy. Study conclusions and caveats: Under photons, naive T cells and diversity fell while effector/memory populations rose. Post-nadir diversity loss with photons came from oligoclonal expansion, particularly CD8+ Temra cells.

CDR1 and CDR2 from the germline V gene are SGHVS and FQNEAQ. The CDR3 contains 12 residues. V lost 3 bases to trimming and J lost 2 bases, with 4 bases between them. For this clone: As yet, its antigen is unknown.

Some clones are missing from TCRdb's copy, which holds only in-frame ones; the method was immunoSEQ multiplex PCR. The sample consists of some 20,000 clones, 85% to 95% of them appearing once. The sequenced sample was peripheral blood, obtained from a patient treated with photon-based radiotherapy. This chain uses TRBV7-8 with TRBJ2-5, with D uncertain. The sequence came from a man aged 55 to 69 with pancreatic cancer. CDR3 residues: CASSFPQETQYF. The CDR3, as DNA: TGTGCCAGCAGCTTCCCGCAAGAGACCCAGTACTTC.